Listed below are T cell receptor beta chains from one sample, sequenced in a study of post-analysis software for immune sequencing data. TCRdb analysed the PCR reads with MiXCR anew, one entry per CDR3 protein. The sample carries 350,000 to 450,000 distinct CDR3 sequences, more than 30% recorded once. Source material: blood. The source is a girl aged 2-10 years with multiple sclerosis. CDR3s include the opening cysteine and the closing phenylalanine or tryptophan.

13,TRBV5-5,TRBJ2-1,CASSFSGNNEQFF
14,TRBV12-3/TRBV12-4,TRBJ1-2,CASRSTGGRSGYTF
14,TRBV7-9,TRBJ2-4,CAPEEVRAKNIQYF
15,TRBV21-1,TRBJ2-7,CASSKVQKYPYEQYF
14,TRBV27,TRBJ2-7,CASSPGLGNYEQYF
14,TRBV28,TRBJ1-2,CASRQGDRIRRYTF
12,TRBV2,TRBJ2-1,CASSEAGRVEFF
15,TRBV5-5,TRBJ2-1,CASSLKSPTYSEQFF
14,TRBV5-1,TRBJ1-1,CASSLAGASTEAFF
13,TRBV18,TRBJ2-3,CASSPLATDTQYF
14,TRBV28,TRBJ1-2,CASRDPDRWKGYTF
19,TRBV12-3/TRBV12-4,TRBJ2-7,CASTLMGLAGDPINYEQYF
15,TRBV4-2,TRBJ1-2,CASSQDQQGGFGYTF
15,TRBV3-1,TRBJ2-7,CASSQGRAGAYEQYF
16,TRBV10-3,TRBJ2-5,CAISESMTGGWETQYF
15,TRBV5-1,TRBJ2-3,CASSFTSGYTDTQYF
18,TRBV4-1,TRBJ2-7,CASSQVPGLAGGSYEQYF
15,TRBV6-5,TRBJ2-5,CASSYSRLVGETQYF
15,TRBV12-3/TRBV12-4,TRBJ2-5,CASSRTSGREETQYF
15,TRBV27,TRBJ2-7,CASSLAPAMNYEQYF
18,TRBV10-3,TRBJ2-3,CAISEATGTGMNTDMQYF
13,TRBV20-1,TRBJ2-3,CSARSGAMDTQYF
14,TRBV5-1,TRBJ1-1,CASSPGTANTEAFF
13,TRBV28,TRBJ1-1,CASRRQGNTEAFF